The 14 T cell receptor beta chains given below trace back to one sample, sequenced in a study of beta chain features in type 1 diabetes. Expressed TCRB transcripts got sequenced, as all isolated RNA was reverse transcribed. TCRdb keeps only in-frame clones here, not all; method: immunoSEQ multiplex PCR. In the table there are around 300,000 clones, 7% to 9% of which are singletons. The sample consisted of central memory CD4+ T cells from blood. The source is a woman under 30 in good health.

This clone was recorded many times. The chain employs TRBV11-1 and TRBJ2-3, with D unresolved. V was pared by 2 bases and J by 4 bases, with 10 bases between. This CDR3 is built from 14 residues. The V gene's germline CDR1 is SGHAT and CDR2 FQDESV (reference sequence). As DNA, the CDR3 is TGTGCCAGCAGCTTACTCGGTACTTCAGATACGCAGTATTTT. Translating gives CASSLLGTSDTQYF.

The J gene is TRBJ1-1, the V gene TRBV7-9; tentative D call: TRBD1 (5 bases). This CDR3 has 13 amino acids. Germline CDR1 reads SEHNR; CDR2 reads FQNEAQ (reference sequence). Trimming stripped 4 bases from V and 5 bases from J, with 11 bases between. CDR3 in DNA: TGTGCCAGCAGCTGGGGACCGCTGACTGAAGCTTTCTTT. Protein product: CASSWGPLTEAFF.

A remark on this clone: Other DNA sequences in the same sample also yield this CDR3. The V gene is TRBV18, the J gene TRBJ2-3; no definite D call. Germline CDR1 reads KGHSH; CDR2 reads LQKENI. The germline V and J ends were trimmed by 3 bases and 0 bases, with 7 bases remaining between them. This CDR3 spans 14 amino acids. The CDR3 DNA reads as TGTGCCAGCTCACCCGGGCGGAGCACAGATACGCAGTATTTT. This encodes CASSPGRSTDTQYF.

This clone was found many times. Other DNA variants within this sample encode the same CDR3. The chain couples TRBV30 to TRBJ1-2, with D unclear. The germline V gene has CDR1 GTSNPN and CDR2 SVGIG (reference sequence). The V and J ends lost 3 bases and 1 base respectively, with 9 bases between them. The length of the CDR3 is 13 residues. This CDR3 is CAWSLGINYGYTF. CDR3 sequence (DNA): TGTGCCTGGAGCCTCGGGATTAACTATGGCTACACCTTC.

DNA for the CDR3: TGTGCCAGCAGCTTAAGGGCAACGAACACCGGGGAGCTGTTTTTT. It yields the protein CASSLRATNTGELFF. The genes are TRBV7-2 and TRBJ2-2, with unresolved D. Germline V gene lookup returns CDR1 SGHTA and CDR2 FQGNSA. The CDR3 loop spans 15 amino acids. The V gene lost 2 bases and the J gene lost 0 bases, with 7 bases spanning the gap.

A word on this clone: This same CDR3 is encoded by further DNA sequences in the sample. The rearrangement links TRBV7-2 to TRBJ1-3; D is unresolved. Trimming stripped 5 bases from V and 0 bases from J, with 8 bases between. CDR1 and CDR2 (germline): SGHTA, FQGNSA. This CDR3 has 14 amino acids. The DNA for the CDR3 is TGTGCCAGCAGCCCTGGAAACTCTGGAAACACCATATATTTT. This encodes CASSPGNSGNTIYF.

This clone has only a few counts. The CDR3: CASSSTSGYNQPQHF. Written as DNA, the CDR3 is TGTGCCAGCAGTTCGACTTCAGGTTACAATCAGCCCCAGCATTTT. The chain employs TRBV27 and TRBJ1-5; the D is unclear. V lost 4 bases to trimming and J lost 3 bases, with 13 bases between them. In germline, CDR1 is MNHEY, CDR2 SMNVEV (reference sequence). CDR3 size: 15 residues.

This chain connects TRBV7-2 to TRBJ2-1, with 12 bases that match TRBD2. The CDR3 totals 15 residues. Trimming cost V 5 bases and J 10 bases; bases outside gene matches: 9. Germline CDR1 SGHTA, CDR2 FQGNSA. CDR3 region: CASSPRLAGDGEQFF. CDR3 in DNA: TGTGCCAGCAGCCCTAGACTAGCGGGAGACGGAGAGCAGTTCTTC.

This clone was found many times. This CDR3 is CASSLPPRGTQYF. CDR3 sequence (DNA): TGTGCCAGCAGCTTGCCCCCAAGGGGTACGCAGTATTTT. The rearrangement links TRBV7-9 to TRBJ2-3; TRBD1 might be the D (5 bases). V lost 3 bases and J lost 8, with 12 bases in between. The CDR3 is 13 amino acids. Germline assignment: CDR1 SEHNR and CDR2 FQNEAQ (reference sequence).

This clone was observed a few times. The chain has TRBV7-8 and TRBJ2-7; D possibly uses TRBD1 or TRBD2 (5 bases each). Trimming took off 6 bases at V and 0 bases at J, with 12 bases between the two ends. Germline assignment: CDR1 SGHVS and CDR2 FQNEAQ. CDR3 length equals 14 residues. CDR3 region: CASRKGDGSYEQYF. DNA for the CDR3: TGTGCCAGCAGGAAAGGGGACGGCTCCTACGAGCAGTACTTC.

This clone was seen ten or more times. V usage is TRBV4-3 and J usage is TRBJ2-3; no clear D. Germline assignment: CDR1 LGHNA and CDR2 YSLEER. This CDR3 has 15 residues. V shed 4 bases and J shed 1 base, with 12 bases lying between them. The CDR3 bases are TGCGCCAGCAGCCGAGCCCAGAGCCGCACAGATACGCAGTATTTT. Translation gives CASSRAQSRTDTQYF.

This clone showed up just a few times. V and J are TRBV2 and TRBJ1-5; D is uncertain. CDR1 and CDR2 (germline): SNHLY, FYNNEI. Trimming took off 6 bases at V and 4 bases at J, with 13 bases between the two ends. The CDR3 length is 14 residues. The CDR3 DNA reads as TGTGCCAGCAGGGGGTCGGAGCCGAATCAGCCCCAGCATTTT. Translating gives CASRGSEPNQPQHF.

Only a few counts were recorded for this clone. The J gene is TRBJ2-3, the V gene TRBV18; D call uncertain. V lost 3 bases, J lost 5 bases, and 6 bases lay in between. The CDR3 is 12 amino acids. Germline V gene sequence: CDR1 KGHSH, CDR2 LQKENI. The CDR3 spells CASSPVGDTQYF. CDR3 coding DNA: TGTGCCAGCTCACCGGTCGGAGATACGCAGTATTTT.

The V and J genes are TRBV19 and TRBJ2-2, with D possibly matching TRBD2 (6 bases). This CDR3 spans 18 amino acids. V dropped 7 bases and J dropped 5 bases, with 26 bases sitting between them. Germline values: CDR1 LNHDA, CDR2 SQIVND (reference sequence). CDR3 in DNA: TGTGCCAGTACCCGTTTGGCGGGGCATAAAGGAAGAACCGGGGAGCTGTTTTTT. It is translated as CASTRLAGHKGRTGELFF.